A selection of T cell receptor beta chains follows, all from one sample in a study of shared clonotypes between healthy human individuals. Generated by immunoSEQ multiplex PCR, the TCRdb table keeps only in-frame clones and is missing some. Among roughly 500,000 clones listed, roughly 95% were seen once. What was sequenced was naive CD4+ T cells sorted from blood. These receptors were collected from a woman younger than 45 in good health. Each CDR3 is given with its conserved first and last residue. The order of the fields is D gene, V gene, clone size, J gene, CDR3 length, CDR3 protein, CDR3 DNA. The D gene is left open where the match is weak. Expanded clones get a size class; other rows say once, few or many, or leave the size out.

>NA|TRBV2|NA|TRBJ1-1|16
CASSLQGVGLNTEAFF
TGTGCCAGCAGCCTACAGGGAGTTGGTCTGAACACTGAAGCTTTCTTT
>NA|TRBV19|once|TRBJ1-1|12
CASDDRNTEAFF
TGTGCCAGTGACGACAGGAACACTGAAGCTTTCTTT
>NA|TRBV19|NA|TRBJ1-1|15
CASSITVGGLTEAFF
TGTGCCAGTAGTATAACGGTCGGGGGGCTCACTGAAGCTTTCTTT
>TRBD1|TRBV5-4|NA|TRBJ2-7|15
CASSLGHRGRYEQYF
TGTGCCAGCAGCTTGGGTCACAGGGGTCGCTACGAGCAGTACTTC
>NA|TRBV28|few|TRBJ1-5|14
CASSPSGVNQPQHF
TGTGCCAGCAGTCCCTCCGGGGTCAATCAGCCCCAGCATTTT
>NA|TRBV28|NA|TRBJ2-7|17
CASSLPEGGGGDYEQYF
TGTGCCAGCAGTTTACCTGAGGGCGGAGGGGGGGACTACGAGCAGTACTTC
>TRBD1|TRBV7-6|NA|TRBJ2-7|15
CASSLRTGGTDEQYF
TGTGCCAGCAGCTTACGAACAGGGGGTACCGACGAGCAGTACTTC
>TRBD1|TRBV28|NA|TRBJ2-7|15
CASSYQGQESYEQYF
TGTGCCAGCAGTTACCAGGGACAGGAGTCCTACGAGCAGTACTTC
>TRBD2|TRBV7-9|once|TRBJ2-3|16
CASSLGTSGTSDTQYF
TGTGCCAGCAGCTTAGGGACTAGCGGAACGTCAGATACGCAGTATTTT
>NA|TRBV5-1|NA|TRBJ2-1|16
CASSLVWQGMGNEQFF
TGCGCCAGCAGCTTGGTTTGGCAGGGGATGGGCAATGAGCAGTTCTTC
>TRBD2|TRBV9|NA|TRBJ2-3|16
CASSVAGSGNLDTQYF
TGTGCCAGCAGCGTAGCGGGTAGCGGGAATTTAGATACGCAGTATTTT
>TRBD1|TRBV27|NA|TRBJ2-7|15
CASSFRTGGPHEQYF
TGTGCCAGCAGTTTTCGGACAGGGGGCCCTCACGAGCAGTACTTC
>TRBD1|TRBV19|NA|TRBJ1-1|13
CASSFTGTVEAFF
TGTGCCAGTAGTTTCACCGGGACAGTCGAAGCTTTCTTT
>NA|TRBV28|NA|TRBJ1-5|15
CASSTGLPSNQPQHF
TGTGCCAGCAGTACGGGACTTCCTTCCAATCAGCCCCAGCATTTT
>TRBD1|TRBV27|once|TRBJ2-1|14
CASSLYVQGNEQFF
TGTGCCAGCAGTTTATACGTACAGGGGAATGAGCAGTTCTTC
>TRBD1|TRBV2|NA|TRBJ1-4|16
CASSPRGRGANEKLFF
TGTGCCAGCAGTCCCAGGGGGAGGGGTGCTAATGAAAAACTGTTTTTT
>NA|TRBV28|NA|TRBJ1-2|13
CASSSPPTNGYTF
TGTGCCAGCAGTTCCCCCCCGACGAATGGCTACACCTTC
>TRBD1|TRBV2|once|TRBJ2-7|17
CASSAGTGRGDGYEQYF
TGTGCCAGCAGTGCGGGGACAGGGAGGGGGGATGGCTACGAGCAGTACTTC
>TRBD2|TRBV5-1|once|TRBJ2-1|15
CASSLRLAPYNEQFF
TGCGCCAGCAGCCTTCGACTAGCGCCCTACAATGAGCAGTTCTTC
>NA|TRBV11-2|NA|TRBJ2-7|14
CASSLVGDPYEQYF
TGTGCCAGCAGCTTAGTTGGGGATCCCTACGAGCAGTACTTC
>TRBD2|TRBV30|NA|TRBJ2-1|13
CAWKTSGSYEQFF
TGTGCCTGGAAGACTAGCGGGTCCTATGAGCAGTTCTTC
>TRBD1|TRBV19|NA|TRBJ2-4|14
CASSRDRGENIQYF
TGTGCCAGTAGTAGAGACAGGGGGGAAAACATTCAGTACTTC
>NA|TRBV29-1|NA|TRBJ2-7|13
CSVYVPTAYEQYF
TGCAGCGTCTACGTGCCAACGGCCTACGAGCAGTACTTC
>TRBD1|TRBV18|few|TRBJ1-5|16
CASSSRTGSVQQPQHF
TGTGCCAGCTCATCCCGGACAGGGAGCGTTCAACAGCCCCAGCATTTT
>TRBD2|TRBV19|NA|TRBJ2-7|16
CASSARRLAGGNEQYF
TGTGCCAGTAGTGCCCGGAGACTAGCGGGAGGTAACGAGCAGTACTTC
>NA|TRBV29-1|NA|TRBJ1-2|11
CSVEWADRYTF
TGCAGCGTTGAATGGGCGGATAGATACACCTTC
>TRBD2|TRBV7-9|NA|TRBJ2-5|16
CASSPGLAGGEETQYF
TGTGCCAGCAGCCCGGGACTAGCGGGAGGGGAAGAGACCCAGTACTTC
>NA|TRBV13|NA|TRBJ1-2|14
CASSSRSGNYGYTF
TGTGCCAGCAGCTCGAGATCAGGAAACTATGGCTACACCTTC
>TRBD1|TRBV6-5|NA|TRBJ2-1|16
CASSYRTTGYYNEQFF
TGTGCCAGCAGTTACCGGACGACAGGGTACTACAATGAGCAGTTCTTC
>NA|TRBV4-1|NA|TRBJ1-4|16
CASSPAGDRSNEKLFF
TGCGCCAGCAGCCCGGCAGGGGATAGGTCTAATGAAAAACTGTTTTTT
>NA|TRBV5-1|NA|TRBJ2-1|16
CASSPWGTSSYNEQFF
TGCGCCAGCAGCCCTTGGGGGACAAGCTCCTACAATGAGCAGTTCTTC
>NA|TRBV28|NA|TRBJ2-5|15
CASRSGLFEGETQYF
TGTGCCAGCAGGTCCGGCCTATTCGAGGGAGAGACCCAGTACTTC
>NA|TRBV9|NA|TRBJ2-2|14
CASSPQNIPGELFF
TGTGCCAGCAGCCCCCAAAATATTCCCGGGGAGCTGTTTTTT
>NA|TRBV4-1|NA|TRBJ2-3|17
CASSQELRGAATDTQYF
TGCGCCAGCAGCCAAGAACTTCGGGGGGCGGCCACAGATACGCAGTATTTT
>NA|TRBV5-1|NA|TRBJ2-7|15
CASSPGRGAGEEQYF
TGCGCCAGCAGCCCGGGTCGGGGGGCCGGGGAAGAGCAGTACTTC
>NA|TRBV11-2|NA|TRBJ1-1|14
CASSRTEENTEAFF
TGTGCCAGCAGCCGGACAGAAGAGAACACTGAAGCTTTCTTT
>NA|TRBV7-8|NA|TRBJ1-5|15
CASSLEALSNQPQHF
TGTGCCAGCAGCTTAGAGGCGTTGAGCAATCAGCCCCAGCATTTT
>NA|TRBV18|few|TRBJ2-5|13
CASSPGQQETQYF
TGTGCCAGCTCACCCGGACAGCAAGAGACCCAGTACTTC
>NA|TRBV18|NA|TRBJ2-1|13
CASFDGTPNEQFF
TGTGCCAGCTTCGACGGGACCCCGAATGAGCAGTTCTTC
>NA|TRBV6-1|few|TRBJ1-1|11
CASTDWPEAFF
TGTGCCAGCACCGATTGGCCTGAAGCTTTCTTT
>NA|TRBV4-1|NA|TRBJ2-1|15
CASSQDQGSYNEQFF
TGCGCCAGCAGCCAAGATCAGGGCTCCTACAATGAGCAGTTCTTC
>TRBD2|TRBV7-9|NA|TRBJ2-1|16
CASGGGAGGSLNEQFF
TGTGCCAGCGGGGGTGGGGCGGGAGGATCGCTCAATGAGCAGTTCTTC
>NA|TRBV6-5|NA|TRBJ2-7|14
CASSYSHRSYEQYF
TGTGCCAGCAGTTACTCGCACCGCTCCTACGAGCAGTACTTC
>TRBD1|TRBV10-2|NA|TRBJ2-7|14
CASRADRAPYEQYF
TGCGCCAGCAGGGCGGACAGGGCCCCGTACGAGCAGTACTTC
>TRBD1|TRBV6-6|NA|TRBJ2-5|16
CASSYSSPGQRETQYF
TGTGCCAGCAGTTACTCGAGTCCGGGACAGCGGGAGACCCAGTACTTC
>NA|TRBV7-9|NA|TRBJ2-1|12
CASSLTGIEQFF
TGTGCCAGCAGCCTTACAGGGATTGAGCAGTTCTTC
>TRBD2|TRBV6-4|once|TRBJ2-3|15
CASSDSGRGTDTQYF
TGTGCCAGCAGTGACTCGGGGAGGGGCACAGATACGCAGTATTTT
>TRBD2|TRBV28|NA|TRBJ2-3|15
CASSPPGLAVDTQYF
TGTGCCAGCAGTCCCCCGGGACTAGCTGTAGATACGCAGTATTTT
>NA|TRBV4-2|NA|TRBJ2-2|14
CASSQDTSPGELFF
TGTGCCAGCAGCCAAGATACTAGCCCCGGGGAGCTGTTTTTT
>TRBD2|TRBV6-1|NA|TRBJ2-7|14
CASSVQAGAYEQYF
TGTGCCAGCAGTGTTCAAGCGGGAGCCTACGAGCAGTACTTC
>NA|TRBV5-1|NA|TRBJ2-3|15
CASSPSGDGADTQYF
TGCGCCAGCAGCCCGTCGGGCGACGGGGCAGATACGCAGTATTTT
>NA|TRBV6-5|once|TRBJ2-7|11
CASSGESEQYF
TGTGCCAGCAGTGGAGAATCCGAGCAGTACTTC
>TRBD2|TRBV30|NA|TRBJ2-2|16
CAWSISGRRLTGELFF
TGTGCCTGGAGTATTAGCGGGAGGAGGTTAACCGGGGAGCTGTTTTTT
>NA|TRBV2|NA|TRBJ2-7|13
CASSGFAPAEQYF
TGTGCCAGCAGTGGGTTTGCTCCCGCCGAGCAGTACTTC
>TRBD1|TRBV11-2|NA|TRBJ2-3|17
CASSTNHRGEGADTQYF
TGTGCCAGCAGCACCAACCACAGGGGCGAAGGTGCAGATACGCAGTATTTT
>NA|TRBV27|once|TRBJ2-3|14
CATKRPQSTDTQYF
TGTGCCACCAAGCGACCGCAGAGCACAGATACGCAGTATTTT
>TRBD1|TRBV11-3|NA|TRBJ1-1|14
CASTSDRLYTEAFF
TGTGCCAGCACCTCGGACAGGCTTTACACTGAAGCTTTCTTT
>TRBD2|TRBV7-2|NA|TRBJ2-7|14
CASSLLLANYEQYF
TGTGCCAGCAGCTTATTACTAGCGAACTACGAGCAGTACTTC
>TRBD2|TRBV5-1|NA|TRBJ2-7|17
CASSLGPSGRETYEQYF
TGCGCCAGCAGCTTGGGACCTAGCGGGAGGGAGACCTACGAGCAGTACTTC